The sequence of this T cell receptor (beta chain) was determined in a study of CD8 T cells in Susac syndrome. Study-wide context: There were Susac syndrome patients who were therapy-naive at blood draw, others on corticosteroids, and others on intravenous immunoglobulin alone. General observations from the study: By the study's own acknowledgment, its TCR sequencing and HLA analysis included relatively few individuals.

It was negative isolation that provided the CD8+ and CD4+ T cells, whereas TEMRA cells were enriched by FACS. Random hexamers were used to reverse transcribe roughly 0.5 to 1 ug of RNA. TCRdb reprocessed the immunoSEQ multiplex PCR reads with MiXCR, giving one entry per CDR3 protein. This table has about 240,000 distinct CDR3 sequences, less than 96% appearing once. To note about this clonotype: Its antigen is currently unknown.

Sequenced input: CD4+ T cells from PBMCs. The sequence was obtained from a human donor with Susac syndrome.

The CDR3 spells CASSQGQVRPNTGELFF. In DNA form, the CDR3 reads TGTGCCAGCAGCCAGGGGCAGGTTCGGCCGAACACCGGGGAGCTGTTTTTT. This chain connects TRBV12-3 or TRBV12-4 to TRBJ2-2, with D possibly being TRBD1 (6 bases). There are 17 residues in the CDR3. Trimming removed 6 bases at V and 0 bases at J, with 17 bases between.